This T cell receptor beta chain comes out of a study of cytomegalovirus exposure and HLA in healthy donors. Study-wide results and limits: Rare TCR sequences predominated, though certain public TCRs were found in many donors.

The CDR3 is 15 amino acids. After removal of 5 bases from V and 3 bases from J, the junction contained 6 bases not matched to a gene. CDR1 is ENHRY and CDR2 is SYGVKD in the germline V gene. As concerns this clone: Its antigen is undetermined.

Only in-frame clones appear in the TCRdb table, and some are missing; sequencing was by immunoSEQ multiplex PCR. The sample consists of around 190,000 clones, roughly 82% of them appearing once. The receptor was isolated from a woman aged 18-30 years in good health and CMV-seronegative. Sequenced input: PBMCs. The V and J genes are TRBV10-3 and TRBJ2-2, with TRBD1 matching 7 bases. The CDR3 DNA reads TGTGCCATCAGTATCTCCGGGACAGACACCGGGGAGCTGTTTTTT. Its translation: CAISISGTDTGELFF.